This TCR beta chain was obtained from a study of blood T cell repertoires in COVID-19. Study in general: Acute and convalescent COVID-19 specimens originated in the United States, Italy and Spain.

V was trimmed by 7 bases and J by 4 bases, leaving 7 bases between them. CDR3 length: 12 residues. Germline loops: CDR1 SEHNR, CDR2 FQNEAQ (reference sequence). Per the original methods: Estimated nucleated cell counts came from reference gene primer amplification. Clones were read by immunoSEQ multiplex PCR, and TCRdb kept only the in-frame ones, dropping some. V, J and clone size were drawn from that table, and D and trimming were deduced from the DNA. The data show approximately 50,000 clones, with less than 85% seen just once and roughly 15% held by the top ten. The chain is built from TRBV7-9 and TRBJ2-2; a possible D gene is TRBD2 (5 bases). The sequence was collected from a man in his 70s with active COVID-19. The material sequenced was peripheral blood. The CDR3 DNA reads as TGTGCCAGCACCCGGGGCACCGGGGAGCTGTTTTTT. Translating it yields CASTRGTGELFF. Full variable domain (remainder filled in from reference TRBV7-9 and TRBJ2-2): DTGVSQNPRHKITKRGQNVTFRCDPISEHNRLYWYRQTLGQGPEFLTYFQNEAQLEKSRLLSDRFSAERPKGSFSTLEIQRTEQGDSAMYLCASTRGTGELFFGEGSRLTVL.